This is a list of T cell receptor beta chains from one sample in a study of blood T cell repertoires in COVID-19. Using immunoSEQ multiplex PCR, the repertoire was profiled, and TCRdb retains in-frame clones only, with some absent. The sample consists of about 110,000 clones, 70% to 90% of them appearing once. The sample taken for sequencing was peripheral blood. The receptor set was obtained from a woman aged 65 to 85 who had recovered from COVID-19. Each CDR3 is given with its conserved first and last residue. The D gene is left open where the match is weak. The size field is filled for only some rows; it gives once, few, many or a size class.

cdr3_nt cdr3_aa j_call v_call d_call clone_size cdr3_length
TGTGCCAGCTCACCTTCCGGGACAGGGACTGAAGCTTTCTTT CASSPSGTGTEAFF TRBJ1-1 TRBV18 TRBD1 . 14
TGTGCCAGCAGCTTAACTAGTGCAGATACGCAGTATTTT CASSLTSADTQYF TRBJ2-3 TRBV11-3 . . 13
TGTGCCACCGGGGCTGGGATAGGGGGCGCAGATAATGAAAAACTGTTTTTT CATGAGIGGADNEKLFF TRBJ1-4 TRBV24-1 TRBD1 . 17
TGTGCCAGCAGTATCCTCCCTCAGAACTATGGCTACACCTTC CASSILPQNYGYTF TRBJ1-2 TRBV28 . . 14
TGTGCCAGCAACCGCGGAGAGACCCAGTACTTC CASNRGETQYF TRBJ2-5 TRBV2 . . 11
TGTGCCAGCAGCCCACGTCTAAGCACAGATACGCAGTATTTT CASSPRLSTDTQYF TRBJ2-3 TRBV5-4 . once 14
TGTGCCTGGAGTGACAGGAACACTGAAGCTTTCTTT CAWSDRNTEAFF TRBJ1-1 TRBV30 . once 12
TGTGCCAGCAGCCCTGGGGGACAGAGGTCCTACAATGAGCAGTTCTTC CASSPGGQRSYNEQFF TRBJ2-1 TRBV7-9 TRBD1 . 16
TGTGCCAGCAGCCTCTCCATTGGAGGGGGGGAGGGCTACACCTTC CASSLSIGGGEGYTF TRBJ1-2 TRBV2 . . 15
TGTGCCAGTAGTACGGGACTAGCGCCTAACTCTGGGGCCAACGTCCTGACTTTC CASSTGLAPNSGANVLTF TRBJ2-6 TRBV19 TRBD2 . 18
TGTGCCAGCAGCTTACACAGGGACAATGAGCAGTTCTTC CASSLHRDNEQFF TRBJ2-1 TRBV7-3 . . 13
TGTGCCATCAGTGGGTTGGCGGGGCTCTCCTACAATGAGCAGTTCTTC CAISGLAGLSYNEQFF TRBJ2-1 TRBV10-3 . . 16
TGCGCCAGCAGCCAAGGATACCAGGGGAGGGACTATGGCTACACCTTC CASSQGYQGRDYGYTF TRBJ1-2 TRBV4-1 . . 16
TGTGCCAGCAGTTTGACGCTAGCGGGGGGGCCTAGGGAGCAGTTCTTC CASSLTLAGGPREQFF TRBJ2-1 TRBV27 TRBD2 . 16
TGTGCCAGCAGCTTAGGGGGGCCTAACACCATATATTTT CASSLGGPNTIYF TRBJ1-3 TRBV7-8 . once 13
TGTGCCAGCAGCTTAGCAGGGACAGGGGGCACCCAGTACTTC CASSLAGTGGTQYF TRBJ2-5 TRBV7-2 TRBD1 . 14
TGTGCCAGCAGACCGGACAGGGGTAGGAATGAGCAGTTCTTC CASRPDRGRNEQFF TRBJ2-1 TRBV6-5 TRBD1 . 14
TGTGCCAGCAGCGTAGACGGGAGGGGATACAATGAGCAGTTCTTC CASSVDGRGYNEQFF TRBJ2-1 TRBV9 TRBD2 . 15
TGTGCCAGCAGTGAGGGGACAGATTCACCCCTCCACTTT CASSEGTDSPLHF TRBJ1-6 TRBV28 TRBD1 . 13
TGTGCCTGGAGCATGGGGGGGGATAATCCTGCCCAGCATTTT CAWSMGGDNPAQHF TRBJ1-5 TRBV30 . few 14
TGTGCCACCAGCACCTCGGTTGGTGCGGGCCAGCCCCAGCATTTT CATSTSVGAGQPQHF TRBJ1-5 TRBV15 . . 15
TGTGCCAGCAGTTCCCTTATAACAGGGGACACTAAAGCTTTCTTT CASSSLITGDTKAFF TRBJ1-1 TRBV28 TRBD1 . 15
TGTGCCAGCAGTACTACAGGGGGCGAAGGGCAGTTCTTC CASSTTGGEGQFF TRBJ2-1 TRBV27 TRBD1 . 13
TGTGCCAGCAGCCCCGCCGGGGAGCTGTTTTTT CASSPAGELFF TRBJ2-2 TRBV7-9 . . 11
TGTGCCAGCAGTTGGACAGGGGATGAAGCTTTCTTT CASSWTGDEAFF TRBJ1-1 TRBV28 TRBD1 . 12
TGTGCCAGCAGCTCCTCCGGGACAGGAGTCTCCTACGAGCAGTACTTC CASSSSGTGVSYEQYF TRBJ2-7 TRBV7-2 TRBD1 . 16
TGTGCCAGCAGCCCCCGGGAAGGGACAAGGACGGCCTACGAGCAGTACTTC CASSPREGTRTAYEQYF TRBJ2-7 TRBV3-1/TRBV3-2 . once 17
TGTGCCAGCAGCCCCCCTGGGAGTTTCAATGAGCAGTTCTTC CASSPPGSFNEQFF TRBJ2-1 TRBV9 . . 14
TGTGCCACTTGGGGGATAGACAGGGGGGACACTGAAGCTTTCTTT CATWGIDRGDTEAFF TRBJ1-1 TRBV27 TRBD1 . 15
TGTGCCTCCATTAGGGGGAGTACAGATACGCAGTATTTT CASIRGSTDTQYF TRBJ2-3 TRBV30 . . 13
TGTGCCAGCAGCTTAGGACTAGCGGGGGTGGTCCACCAAGAGACCCAGTACTTC CASSLGLAGVVHQETQYF TRBJ2-5 TRBV7-2 TRBD2 . 18
TGTGCCAGCAGCCAATGGAGGGACACTGAAGCTTTCTTT CASSQWRDTEAFF TRBJ1-1 TRBV27 . . 13
TGTGCCAGCAGCCTATATGAAAAACTGTTTTTT CASSLYEKLFF TRBJ1-4 TRBV5-5 . . 11
TGTGCCAGATCTACAACTAGCGGGCAAAAAGAGACCCAGTACTTC CARSTTSGQKETQYF TRBJ2-5 TRBV21-1 . . 15
TGTGCCAGCAGGATTGGACAGGGGGGCTATGGCTACACCTTC CASRIGQGGYGYTF TRBJ1-2 TRBV7-9 TRBD1 . 14
TGTGCCAGCAGTAAAACTCGGACGGGACTCATGGAAAAACTGTTTTTT CASSKTRTGLMEKLFF TRBJ1-4 TRBV25-1 . . 16
TGTGCCAGCAGCTTCCAACAGGGACCTCGCACAGATACGCAGTATTTT CASSFQQGPRTDTQYF TRBJ2-3 TRBV7-2 . . 16
TGTGCCTGGAGTCCCCCCGGGGGGGCTCCCTATGGCTACACCTTC CAWSPPGGAPYGYTF TRBJ1-2 TRBV30 . . 15
TGTGCCAGCAGTCAACAGGGGGAGAGTAACGAAAAACTGTTTTTT CASSQQGESNEKLFF TRBJ1-4 TRBV28 TRBD1 . 15
TGTGCTAGCAGCTTAGGGGCTAGCGCCGGCACAGATACGCAGTATTTT CASSLGASAGTDTQYF TRBJ2-3 TRBV7-7 . . 16
TGTGCCTGGAGTAACTACAGGGTCGGCACTGAAGCTTTCTTT CAWSNYRVGTEAFF TRBJ1-1 TRBV30 . . 14
TGTGCCAGCAGTGGTTCAGGGATATTTGGTGAAAAACTGTTTTTT CASSGSGIFGEKLFF TRBJ1-4 TRBV2 . . 15
TGTGCCAGCAGCCAAAAGACAGGCACGAACACTGAAGCTTTCTTT CASSQKTGTNTEAFF TRBJ1-1 TRBV4-2 . . 15
TGTGCCAGCAGACAAGGGGGTGAGGAAAACATTCAGTACTTC CASRQGGEENIQYF TRBJ2-4 TRBV6-5 . . 14
TGTGCCAGCACCGGGACTAGCGGGGCAGATACGCAGTATTTT CASTGTSGADTQYF TRBJ2-3 TRBV2 TRBD2 few 14
TGTGCCAGCAGCAAAAAAAGCGGGAGGACGAATGAGCAGTTCTTC CASSKKSGRTNEQFF TRBJ2-1 TRBV21-1 . . 15
TGTGCCAGCAGCGAACCACAGGGAGCAGATACGCAGTATTTT CASSEPQGADTQYF TRBJ2-3 TRBV9 . . 14
TGTGCCAGCAGCATGCAGCGGGGGACCTACAATGAGCAGTTCTTC CASSMQRGTYNEQFF TRBJ2-1 TRBV11-1 TRBD2 . 15
TGTGCCAGCAGCACCCCAGGGACAGACAAGAACACTGAAGCTTTCTTT CASSTPGTDKNTEAFF TRBJ1-1 TRBV21-1 . . 16
TGTGCCAGCAGCCCCCTTAGAGTAGATACGCAGTATTTT CASSPLRVDTQYF TRBJ2-3 TRBV7-6 . once 13
TGTGCCAGTAGTATAGGACTAGCGGGGTTAGATACGCAGTATTTT CASSIGLAGLDTQYF TRBJ2-3 TRBV19 TRBD2 medium-sized 15
TGCGCCAGCAGCCTTGCACTGACTAGCGGGGGCTACGAGCAGTACTTC CASSLALTSGGYEQYF TRBJ2-7 TRBV4-1 TRBD2 . 16
TGTGCCAGCTCACCGTCCCTACTACAGGGAACGAATGGCTACACCTTC CASSPSLLQGTNGYTF TRBJ1-2 TRBV18 . few 16
TGTGCCAGCAGCTTTACAGCCAATTCACCCCTCCACTTT CASSFTANSPLHF TRBJ1-6 TRBV7-3 . . 13
TGCGCCAGCAGCCGGTGGGACAGTGATGGCTACACCTTC CASSRWDSDGYTF TRBJ1-2 TRBV5-1 TRBD1 . 13
TGTGCCTGGAGTCCCTTAGCGGGGGGACGGGAGCAGTACTTC CAWSPLAGGREQYF TRBJ2-7 TRBV30 TRBD2 . 14
TGTGCCAGCAGTGCCTTGACAGGGGAGAACACCGGGGAGCTGTTTTTT CASSALTGENTGELFF TRBJ2-2 TRBV28 TRBD1 . 16
TGTGCCAGCAGCGTAGGACTAGCGGGGGATACGCAGTATTTT CASSVGLAGDTQYF TRBJ2-3 TRBV9 TRBD2 . 14